Below are 20 T cell receptor beta chains sequenced from a single sample in a study of blood T cell repertoires in COVID-19. Method: immunoSEQ multiplex PCR; TCRdb's copy keeps in-frame clones and lacks some. The table records 130,000 to 150,000 clones, 80% to 90% of them present only once. Sequencing was performed on peripheral blood. Receptor source: a human donor with acute or convalescent COVID-19. The donor label of this sample is uncertain.

The rearrangement joins TRBV2 to TRBJ2-2; unclear D gene. Germline assignment: CDR1 SNHLY and CDR2 FYNNEI. The CDR3 length is 13 residues. Trimming left V 7 bases short and J 4 bases short, with 10 bases between. CDR3 nucleotides: TGTGCCAGCATGAGGCAGTTCACCGGGGAGCTGTTTTTT. This encodes CASMRQFTGELFF.

The V gene is TRBV7-6, the J gene TRBJ1-1; the D gene is possibly TRBD1 (6 bases). Trimming pared 5 bases from V and 5 bases from J, leaving 18 bases between. In germline, CDR1 is SGHVS, CDR2 FNYEAQ. The CDR3 length is 15 residues. The CDR3 spells CASSPTGQDTTEAFF. In nucleotides, the CDR3 is TGTGCCAGCAGCCCCACGGGACAAGACACGACTGAAGCTTTCTTT.

The chain recombines TRBV5-1 with TRBJ1-2, with no clear D. CDR3 size: 16 residues. Germline V CDR1 and CDR2: SGHRS, YFSETQ. V shed 0 bases and J shed 2 bases, with 14 bases lying between them. The DNA for the CDR3 is TGCGCCAGCAGCTTGGAAGGCGGCGGATCCAACTATGGCTACACCTTC. Protein: CASSLEGGGSNYGYTF.

The rearrangement links TRBV5-4 to TRBJ2-4; perhaps TRBD2 as D (6 bases). Looked up from germline, CDR1 is SGHNT and CDR2 is YYREEE (reference sequence). The CDR3 extends over 17 amino acids. Trimming left V 4 bases short and J 2 bases short, with 19 bases between. DNA of the CDR3: TGTGCCAGCAGCCCGAGTCCCCCGGGAGAAACCAAAAACATTCAGTACTTC. Protein product: CASSPSPPGETKNIQYF.

This rearrangement joins TRBV27 to TRBJ2-7; the D gene is possibly TRBD2 (6 bases). Germline values: CDR1 MNHEY, CDR2 SMNVEV (reference sequence). This CDR3 has 14 amino acids. Deletions cut 5 bases from V and 4 bases from J, with 15 bases between. CDR3 amino acids: CASSLAWGEYEQYF. The CDR3 region has the DNA TGTGCCAGCAGTCTTGCCTGGGGGGAATACGAGCAGTACTTC.

A few counts support this clone. The chain uses TRBV9 and TRBJ1-2, with D possibly being TRBD1 (6 bases). The ends were cut back, 4 bases at V and 4 bases at J, with 23 bases in the middle. From germline, CDR1 is SGDLS and CDR2 YYNGEE. CDR3 length: 17 residues. CDR3 region: CASSPSSGGNRAYGYTF. In nucleotides, the CDR3 is TGTGCCAGCAGCCCATCCTCCGGGGGGAACAGGGCCTATGGCTACACCTTC.

The V gene is TRBV21-1, the J gene TRBJ1-1. TRBV21-1 is marked as a pseudogene. The CDR3 is 17 amino acids. The CDR3 DNA reads TGTGCCAGCAGCAAGGGCGCGGGACCCCGGTTGGGCACTGAAGCTTTCTTT. As protein: CASSKGAGPRLGTEAFF.

The count of this clone is one. J is TRBJ1-2 and V is TRBV24-1, with D uncertain. Germline assignment: CDR1 KGHDR and CDR2 SFDVKD. The CDR3 extends over 14 amino acids. Deletions cut 2 bases from V and 6 bases from J, with 12 bases between. The CDR3 protein is CATSDSSGGDGYTF. The CDR3 region has the DNA TGTGCCACCAGTGATTCCTCGGGCGGGGATGGCTACACCTTC.

The chain carries TRBV2 and TRBJ2-5; 9 nucleotides agree with TRBD1. The J call may be mistaken, given a closer DNA end match to TRBJ2-7. This CDR3 is built from 17 residues. Germline CDR1 SNHLY, CDR2 FYNNEI. In DNA, the CDR3 is TGTGCCAGCAGACATCGGGAGGACAGGGGAGTTAAGTACGAGCAGTACTTC. This sequence encodes CASRHREDRGVKYEQYF.

The chain links TRBV6-1 to TRBJ1-1, with D unresolved. The CDR3 length is 14 residues. With 2 bases removed from V and 1 base from J, the gap between germline ends came to 8 bases. Germline lookup yields CDR1 MNHNS and CDR2 SASEGT. The DNA for the CDR3 is TGTGCCAGCAGTGAATCCGGCGGGAACACTGAAGCTTTCTTT. Residues: CASSESGGNTEAFF.

The rearrangement joins TRBV2 to TRBJ1-2, with TRBD1 as a possible D gene (5 bases). The germline V gene encodes CDR1 SNHLY and CDR2 FYNNEI. V was trimmed by 4 bases and J by 4 bases, leaving 19 bases between them. The CDR3 spans 16 residues. In nucleotides, the CDR3 is TGTGCCAGCAGTGCCCAGACAGTCCCTAATACCTATGGCTACACCTTC. Its protein product is CASSAQTVPNTYGYTF.

This clone was counted a single time. The chain is built from TRBV11-2 and TRBJ1-2; 7 bases map to TRBD1. The germline CDR1 and CDR2 sequences are SGHAT and FQNNGV. This CDR3 has 15 residues. The V and J ends lost 5 bases and 8 bases, in that order; junction bases with no gene match: 14. CDR3 loop: CASSTPDRDVRGYTF. The DNA of the CDR3 is TGTGCCAGCAGCACGCCCGACAGGGACGTTAGAGGCTACACCTTC.

The chain recombines TRBV24-1 with TRBJ2-3, with 7 bases identical to TRBD1. Germline trimming cut 10 bases from V and 4 bases from J; bases unmatched to any gene: 7. The CDR3 has 13 amino acids. The V gene's germline CDR1 is KGHDR and CDR2 SFDVKD. CDR3 residues: CATQGDYADTQYF. CDR3 coding DNA: TGTGCCACTCAGGGGGATTACGCAGATACGCAGTATTTT.

The chain uses TRBV5-1 and TRBJ1-2; D uncertain. Germline CDR1 and CDR2: SGHRS and YFSETQ. The V and J ends lost 4 bases and 4 bases respectively, with 11 bases between them. This CDR3 has 13 amino acids. The CDR3 DNA sequence: TGCGCCAGCAGCGTGGGGTCAGTCTATGGCTACACCTTC. Residues: CASSVGSVYGYTF.

Only one count was recorded for this clone. The chain is built from TRBV19 and TRBJ1-1; tentative D call: TRBD1 (6 bases). Trimming took off 8 bases at V and 12 bases at J, with 25 bases between the two ends. The CDR3 is 14 residues long. Germline V gene sequence: CDR1 LNHDA, CDR2 SQIVND (reference sequence). DNA for the CDR3: TGTGCCAGTGCCAAGGTCGGAACAGGGCTAAGAACTTTCTTT. Residues: CASAKVGTGLRTFF.

As regards this clone: This sample also contains other DNA sequences that code for the same CDR3. This chain links TRBV9 with TRBJ1-2; no clear D. The CDR3 loop spans 13 amino acids. Trimming shortened V by 0 bases and J by 3 bases, and 6 bases separated the two germline ends. Germline values: CDR1 SGDLS, CDR2 YYNGEE. CDR3 protein: CASSVGLDYGYTF. The CDR3 DNA reads TGTGCCAGCAGCGTAGGGCTAGACTATGGCTACACCTTC.

This clone appeared a few times. The chain carries TRBV4-1 and TRBJ1-1; 9 nucleotides agree with TRBD1. Per the germline V gene, CDR1 is MGHRA and CDR2 is YSYEKL. This CDR3 comprises 16 residues. With 5 bases clipped from V and 5 bases from J, the junction kept 12 bases outside the gene matches. In DNA form, the CDR3 reads TGCGCCAGCAGCATCCCGGGACAGGGATATTGGACTGAAGCTTTCTTT. As protein: CASSIPGQGYWTEAFF.

The rearrangement joins TRBV6-1 to TRBJ2-7, with 8 bases matching TRBD1. V shed 4 bases and J 1 base; nucleotides not matched to a gene: 9. This CDR3 contains 16 residues. CDR1 is MNHNS and CDR2 is SASEGT in the germline V gene. CDR3 nucleotide sequence: TGTGCCAGCAGTGGTTTGACAGGGGCAGGGTCCTACGAGCAGTACTTC. Its protein product is CASSGLTGAGSYEQYF.

The J gene is TRBJ1-1, the V gene TRBV5-6; D unclear. Trimming left V 2 bases short and J 8 bases short, with 10 bases between. Germline CDR1 and CDR2: SGHDT and YYEEEE. This CDR3 contains 12 residues. This CDR3 reads CASSFGAAEAFF. The CDR3 bases are TGTGCCAGCAGCTTTGGCGCGGCAGAAGCTTTCTTT.

This chain connects TRBV10-1 to TRBJ2-2; tentative D call: TRBD2 (6 bases). Germline-derived CDR1 and CDR2 are WNHNN and SYGVQD (reference sequence). The CDR3 length is 13 residues. Trimming removed 6 bases from V and 6 bases from J, with 11 bases in between. The CDR3 here is CASSAGRPGELFF. As DNA, the CDR3 is TGCGCCAGCAGCGCGGGACGACCCGGGGAGCTGTTTTTT.